These T cell receptor beta chains were read from a single sample in a study of cytomegalovirus exposure and HLA in healthy donors. Data came from immunoSEQ multiplex PCR; TCRdb stores just in-frame clones and leaves some out. This table holds 150,000 or so clones, roughly 74% found once. Source material: PBMCs. The receptors come from a woman aged 40 to 55 in good health and CMV-seropositive. CDR3s include the opening cysteine and the closing phenylalanine or tryptophan. The D gene is left open where the match is weak. Only some rows state a clone size, as once, few, many or a class for expanded clones.

TRBV19,NA,16,NA,TRBJ1-5,TGTGCCAGTAGTCCGCTGGCAGGGTTAAGCAATCAGCCCCAGCATTTT,CASSPLAGLSNQPQHF
TRBV7-2,TRBD2,15,NA,TRBJ2-1,TGTGCCAGCAGCCTACTAGCGGGAGTCGGCAATGAGCAGTTCTTC,CASSLLAGVGNEQFF
TRBV29-1,NA,12,NA,TRBJ1-1,TGCAGCGTTGATCCGGGGAACCTTGAAGCTTTCTTT,CSVDPGNLEAFF
TRBV10-3,NA,15,NA,TRBJ2-7,TGTGCCATCAGTGACGGGACTCGAAGGAGCAACGAGCAGTACTTC,CAISDGTRRSNEQYF
TRBV2,NA,13,few,TRBJ1-1,TGTGCCAGCATCGCTGACACTAACACTGAAGCTTTCTTT,CASIADTNTEAFF
TRBV28,NA,13,NA,TRBJ1-1,TGTGCCAGCAGGGTAGCCATGAACACTGAAGCTTTCTTT,CASRVAMNTEAFF
TRBV19,TRBD2,18,NA,TRBJ2-2,TGTGCCAGTAGTATAGCAGAAGGGCTAGCGGGGAACACCGGGGAGCTGTTTTTT,CASSIAEGLAGNTGELFF
TRBV6-1,NA,13,NA,TRBJ1-6,TGTGCCAGCAGTGGTACCGGGACATCACCCCTCCACTTT,CASSGTGTSPLHF
TRBV9,NA,13,few,TRBJ2-1,TGTGCCAGCAGCCCGGACACCTACAATGAGCAGTTCTTC,CASSPDTYNEQFF
TRBV6-5,TRBD1,15,NA,TRBJ1-6,TGTGCCAGCAGTTACGGTGGGACAGGGCAATCACCCCTCCACTTT,CASSYGGTGQSPLHF
TRBV10-3,TRBD1,15,once,TRBJ2-7,TGTGCCATCAGTGAGGAGGTGGGACAGGGCTACGAGCAGTACTTC,CAISEEVGQGYEQYF
TRBV2,NA,14,NA,TRBJ2-7,TGTGCCAGCAGAAGGGGTCAAGCTACCTACGAGCAGTACTTC,CASRRGQATYEQYF
TRBV7-9,NA,14,once,TRBJ1-1,TGTGCCAGCAGCTTAGAACAATGGAACACTGAAGCTTTCTTT,CASSLEQWNTEAFF
TRBV6-1,TRBD1,14,NA,TRBJ1-5,TGTGCCAGCAGTGGGGCAGGGGGACATCAGCCCCAGCATTTT,CASSGAGGHQPQHF
TRBV28,TRBD1,14,NA,TRBJ1-5,TGTGCCAGCTCAAACCCGGGACAGGCCCAATCCCAGCATTTT,CASSNPGQAQSQHF
TRBV7-8,NA,11,NA,TRBJ2-3,TGTGCCAGCAGCCCGGGACTGCACTCGTATTTT,CASSPGLHSYF
TRBV9,NA,14,NA,TRBJ1-5,TGTGCCAGCAGTCGAGGGGAGGCCGATCAGCCCCAGCATTTT,CASSRGEADQPQHF
TRBV27,NA,15,NA,TRBJ2-6,TGTGCCAGCAGTTTACGGGTCTCTGGGGCCAACGTCCTGACTTTC,CASSLRVSGANVLTF
TRBV19,TRBD1,18,NA,TRBJ1-4,TGTGCCAGTAGTATAGACCCGGGACAGGGTACAACTAATGAAAAACTGTTTTTT,CASSIDPGQGTTNEKLFF
TRBV2,NA,13,NA,TRBJ1-2,TGTGCCAGCAGTGAATACAGGAACTATGGCTACACCTTC,CASSEYRNYGYTF
TRBV27,TRBD2,15,NA,TRBJ2-1,TGTGCCAGCACTTCCGGGACTAGCCTATACAATGAGCAGTTCTTC,CASTSGTSLYNEQFF
TRBV5-8,TRBD2,15,NA,TRBJ2-3,TGTGCCAGCAGCACTGCGCTAGCGGACACAGATACGCAGTATTTT,CASSTALADTDTQYF
TRBV19,NA,13,once,TRBJ1-1,TGTGCCAGTAGTGGGGACATTTGGACTGAAGCTTTCTTT,CASSGDIWTEAFF
TRBV6-5,TRBD1,16,NA,TRBJ2-7,TGTGCCAGCAGTTACCGCTCGGGACAGGGGAGGCACGAGCAGTACTTC,CASSYRSGQGRHEQYF
TRBV28,NA,14,few,TRBJ1-5,TGTGCCAGCAGTTCCAGGGGAGGCAATCAGCCCCAGCATTTT,CASSSRGGNQPQHF
TRBV7-2,NA,14,NA,TRBJ1-1,TGTGCCAGCAGCTTTTCGGGGGGGAACACTGAAGCTTTCTTT,CASSFSGGNTEAFF
TRBV19,NA,13,NA,TRBJ1-5,TGTGCCAGTACCGGACAGATCAATCAGCCCCAGCATTTT,CASTGQINQPQHF
TRBV28,NA,16,once,TRBJ1-1,TGTGCCAGCAGTTCTAGCTGGCAGGGGATGAACACTGAAGCTTTCTTT,CASSSSWQGMNTEAFF
TRBV23-1,NA,17,NA,TRBJ1-1,TGCGCCAGCAGTCAATCGGGTGGGGCAGGGATGAACACTGAAGCTTTCTTT,CASSQSGGAGMNTEAFF
TRBV9,TRBD2,15,NA,TRBJ2-1,TGTGCCAGCAGCTCTAGCGGGAGAAACTACAATGAGCAGTTCTTC,CASSSSGRNYNEQFF
TRBV28,TRBD1,15,once,TRBJ1-5,TGTGCCAGCAGTTTCGGACAGGCCCTTTCTAATCCCCAGCATTTT,CASSFGQALSNPQHF
TRBV10-3,NA,15,NA,TRBJ1-2,TGTGCCATCAGTGGTGGTGGCAGGAACCCTTATGGCTACACCTTC,CAISGGGRNPYGYTF
TRBV7-3,NA,15,once,TRBJ2-3,TGTGCCAGCAGCTTTTATCAGCGTAGGACAGATACGCAGTATTTT,CASSFYQRRTDTQYF
TRBV27,TRBD1,16,NA,TRBJ2-1,TGTGCCAGCAGTGTAACGTACGGGACAGGGGTAAATGAGCAGTTCTTC,CASSVTYGTGVNEQFF
TRBV9,TRBD2,15,NA,TRBJ2-1,TGTGCCAGCAGCGTAGCCGGACTAGCGTTGAATGAGCAGTTCTTC,CASSVAGLALNEQFF
TRBV2,TRBD1,16,few,TRBJ2-6,TGTGCCAGCAGACTACAGGGGGACTCTGGGGCCAACGTCCTGACTTTC,CASRLQGDSGANVLTF
TRBV6-5,TRBD2,14,NA,TRBJ2-7,TGTGCCACCTCTAGCGGGATCCGCTTGGGGGAGCAGTACTTC,CATSSGIRLGEQYF
TRBV30,TRBD1,15,NA,TRBJ2-7,TGTGCCTGGAGTGTGAGGAGACAGGGGGGGTCCGAGCAGTACTTC,CAWSVRRQGGSEQYF
TRBV6-5,NA,13,NA,TRBJ1-2,TGTGCCAGCAGTTATCGGGGTGGGGATGGCTACACCTTC,CASSYRGGDGYTF
TRBV28,NA,12,few,TRBJ1-4,TGTGCCAGCAGTTTATTCCGGGAAAAACTGTTTTTT,CASSLFREKLFF
TRBV19,NA,13,NA,TRBJ2-1,TGTGCCAGTAGTTGGCAGGGGCCTAATGAGCAGTTCTTC,CASSWQGPNEQFF
TRBV2,TRBD2,15,NA,TRBJ2-7,TGTGCCAGCAGTGAAGCCCCGGGACTAGCTTACGAGCAGTACTTC,CASSEAPGLAYEQYF
TRBV5-4,NA,14,NA,TRBJ1-2,TGTGCCAGCAGCCCGGAGGCAGGCCACTATGGCTACACCTTC,CASSPEAGHYGYTF
TRBV6-5,NA,15,NA,TRBJ1-1,TGTGCCAGCAGTTACGGACAGCATTTGAACACTGAAGCTTTCTTT,CASSYGQHLNTEAFF
TRBV5-4,TRBD2,13,NA,TRBJ2-5,TGTGCCAGCAGCGGCGGGGGGTTGCAGACCCAGTACTTC,CASSGGGLQTQYF
TRBV29-1,NA,12,few,TRBJ2-7,TGCAGCGGCGGGACAGAAGTCGCCGAGCAGTACTTC,CSGGTEVAEQYF
TRBV10-3,TRBD1,14,NA,TRBJ2-7,TGTGCCATCAGTGGAGGCAGGGGGCGCGACGAGCAGTACTTC,CAISGGRGRDEQYF
TRBV9,TRBD1,18,NA,TRBJ1-1,TGTGCCAGCAGCCCATTCAAACCCGGGACAGGGCCTTTTACTGAAGCTTTCTTT,CASSPFKPGTGPFTEAFF
TRBV6-1,NA,14,NA,TRBJ1-1,TGTGCCAGCAGCCCCGGCAGGGGGAACACTGAAGCTTTCTTT,CASSPGRGNTEAFF
TRBV27,NA,15,NA,TRBJ2-7,TGTGCCAGCAGTTCCCTTAAGGGGGGGGCCTGGGAGCAGTACTTC,CASSSLKGGAWEQYF
TRBV1,NA,17,NA,TRBJ1-5,TGCACCAGCAGCCAAGAGAGAAAGGCACCCGGGGGGCAGCCCCAGCATTTT,CTSSQERKAPGGQPQHF
TRBV29-1,TRBD2,14,NA,TRBJ2-3,TGCAGCGTTGATGGTAGCGGGAGGCCAGATACGCAGTATTTT,CSVDGSGRPDTQYF
TRBV5-4,NA,13,NA,TRBJ2-3,TGTGCCAGCAGCTTGGAACTCACAGATACGCAGTATTTT,CASSLELTDTQYF
TRBV19,NA,15,NA,TRBJ2-4,TGTGCCAGTAGGCCGGGGACTACCCAGGGGAACATTCAGTACTTC,CASRPGTTQGNIQYF
TRBV28,TRBD1,14,few,TRBJ2-7,TGTGCCAGCAGCTCTCCGGGACAGAACTACGAGCAGTACTTC,CASSSPGQNYEQYF